The clone carrying this T cell receptor beta chain has a single count. PCR primers comprised 60 Vbeta and 13 Jbeta primers. The method was immunoSEQ multiplex PCR; TCRdb's version includes in-frame clones alone and lacks a portion of them. This table has over 130,000 clones, 75% to 90% appearing once. These data are taken from a study of cytomegalovirus exposure and HLA in healthy donors. The receptor comes from a female donor in good health and CMV-seronegative. Sequenced material: PBMCs.

Here the CDR3 reads CATVLNTEAFF. The CDR3 nucleotides read TGTGCCACTGTCCTAAACACTGAAGCTTTCTTT. The chain carries TRBV6-5 and TRBJ1-1; no definite D call. Deletions cut 10 bases from V and 2 bases from J, with 8 bases between. This CDR3 spans 11 amino acids. The germline gives CDR1 MNHEY, CDR2 SVGAGI.